Following are 21 T cell receptor beta chains from one sample sequenced in a study of blood T cell repertoires in COVID-19. The method was immunoSEQ multiplex PCR; TCRdb's version includes in-frame clones alone and lacks a portion of them. Of around 95,000 clones listed, 81% are singletons. The sequenced sample was peripheral blood. Receptors originate from a woman of 80 years or more with acute or convalescent COVID-19.

The table lists this clone with a count of one. This chain joins TRBV4-3 and TRBJ2-3; 8 bases match TRBD2. This CDR3 is 15 amino acids long. J was trimmed by 4 bases and V by 3 bases; bases with no gene match: 6. Per the germline V gene, CDR1 is LGHNA and CDR2 is YSLEER. The CDR3 protein is CASSQGRLASDTQYF. The CDR3 coding sequence is TGCGCCAGCAGCCAGGGCAGACTAGCGTCAGATACGCAGTATTTT.

This clone was observed a handful of times. V gene TRBV2 combines with J gene TRBJ1-5; 9 bases fit TRBD1. The CDR3 totals 16 residues. J gave up 3 bases and V 5 bases, and 8 bases lay outside the gene matches. Germline V lookup: CDR1 SNHLY, CDR2 FYNNEI. The CDR3 coding sequence is TGTGCCAGCAGTCCACAGGGGGCGGCGATCAATCAGCCCCAGCATTTT. Amino acids: CASSPQGAAINQPQHF. Combining the CDR3 with reference TRBV2 and TRBJ1-5 gives the whole variable domain EPEVTQTPSHQVTQMGQEVILRCVPISNHLYFYWYRQILGQKVEFLVSFYNNEISEKSEIFDDQFSVERPDGSNFTLKIRSTKLEDSAMYFCASSPQGAAINQPQHFGDGTRLSIL.

The chain links TRBV3-1 (or the pseudogene TRBV3-2) to TRBJ1-1; D call uncertain. V was shortened by 2 bases and J by 5 bases, with 9 bases between the two germline ends. Germline CDR1 is LGHDT and CDR2 is YNNKEL (reference sequence). This CDR3 region has 13 residues. The CDR3 spells CASSQNTGTEAFF. CDR3 DNA sequence: TGTGCCAGCAGCCAAAATACGGGGACTGAAGCTTTCTTT.

Only one count was recorded for this clone. The gene calls are TRBV27 and TRBJ2-1; no reliable D call. The CDR3 is 13 amino acids. The V gene lost 3 bases and the J gene lost 3 bases, with 6 bases spanning the gap. Germline CDR1 MNHEY, CDR2 SMNVEV (reference sequence). CDR3 bases: TGTGCCAGCAGTTTCCGGGTCTACAATGAGCAGTTCTTC. Protein product: CASSFRVYNEQFF.

The chain links TRBV7-9 to TRBJ2-3; 7 bases are a match to TRBD2. Germline CDR1 and CDR2: SEHNR and FQNEAQ (reference sequence). The CDR3 has 15 amino acids. Unmatched junction bases numbered 13, after V lost 5 bases and J lost 8 bases. Here the CDR3 DNA reads TGTGCCAGCAGCCCCTATTCGAGCGGGGTCCCTACGCAGTATTTT. Its translation is CASSPYSSGVPTQYF.

The chain employs TRBV28 and TRBJ1-5; possible D gene TRBD1, 6 bases. The ends were cut back, 2 bases at V and 7 bases at J, with 12 bases in the middle. The CDR3 loop spans 14 amino acids. CDR1 and CDR2 (germline): MDHEN, SYDVKM. CDR3 amino acids: CASSLGLQGQPQHF. The CDR3 nucleotides read TGTGCCAGCAGTTTAGGCCTGCAGGGGCAGCCCCAGCATTTT.

J is TRBJ2-5 and V is TRBV18; 12 bases are shared with TRBD2. With V trimmed by 6 bases and J by 2 bases, 10 bases remained unmatched. The germline V gene encodes CDR1 KGHSH and CDR2 LQKENI. This CDR3 has 17 residues. The CDR3 DNA sequence: TGTGCCAGCTCCCAGACGACTAGCGGGGGATTTCAAGAGACCCAGTACTTC. This translates into CASSQTTSGGFQETQYF.

The chain employs TRBV5-1 and TRBJ2-1; D unclear. The germline V gene encodes CDR1 SGHRS and CDR2 YFSETQ. The CDR3 contains 16 residues. Trimming took off 0 bases at V and 4 bases at J, with 14 bases between the two ends. The CDR3 loop reads CASSLGATLLYNEQFF. The DNA for the CDR3 is TGCGCCAGCAGCTTGGGCGCGACACTTTTATACAATGAGCAGTTCTTC.

The chain joins TRBV6-5 to TRBJ1-2, with 7 bases matching TRBD1. The germline V gene encodes CDR1 MNHEY and CDR2 SVGAGI. The CDR3 extends over 14 amino acids. V was pared by 6 bases and J by 3 bases, with 7 bases of the junction left unmatched. This CDR3 reads CASSSFDRDYGYTF. The CDR3 DNA reads TGTGCCAGCAGCTCCTTTGACAGGGACTATGGCTACACCTTC.

This chain joins TRBV27 and TRBJ2-5, with D tentatively TRBD2 (5 bases). The germline CDR1 and CDR2 sequences are MNHEY and SMNVEV (reference sequence). This CDR3 is 15 amino acids long. Trimming pared 5 bases from V and 2 bases from J, leaving 15 bases between. The CDR3 sequence: CASSLIGVSQETQYF. The CDR3 DNA reads as TGTGCCAGCAGTCTAATCGGGGTCTCGCAAGAGACCCAGTACTTC.

The genes are TRBV18 and TRBJ1-6; D unclear. Trimming left V 6 bases short and J 1 base short, with 13 bases between. Germline V CDR1 and CDR2: KGHSH, LQKENI. This CDR3 spans 16 amino acids. The CDR3 loop is CASSREMWSYNSPLHF. CDR3 nucleotide sequence: TGTGCCAGCTCCCGGGAAATGTGGTCCTATAATTCACCCCTCCACTTT.

Only one count was recorded for this clone. The chain has TRBV27 and TRBJ1-1; the D is unclear. CDR1 is MNHEY, CDR2 SMNVEV, per germline (reference sequence). V was trimmed by 7 bases and J by 0 bases, leaving 12 bases between them. The CDR3 has 14 amino acids. The CDR3, as DNA: TGTGCCAGCACCCCATCGAGGGTGAACACTGAAGCTTTCTTT. Its protein is CASTPSRVNTEAFF.

V usage is TRBV27 and J usage is TRBJ1-2, with 7 bases that match TRBD1. This CDR3 spans 15 amino acids. Germline assignment: CDR1 MNHEY and CDR2 SMNVEV (reference sequence). V dropped 0 bases and J dropped 4; count of bases not matched to a gene: 5. The CDR3 nucleotides read TGTGCCAGCAGTTTATCCAGGGGGAAGGGCTATGGCTACACCTTC. Protein sequence: CASSLSRGKGYGYTF.

The chain couples TRBV6-5 to TRBJ2-1; 8 bases are a match to TRBD1. Germline-derived CDR1 and CDR2 are MNHEY and SVGAGI. The CDR3 extends over 15 amino acids. V gave up 5 bases and J gave up 4 bases; unmatched junction bases: 7. The CDR3 sequence is CASSLDRVGYNEQFF. DNA for the CDR3: TGTGCCAGCAGTCTGGACAGGGTTGGGTACAATGAGCAGTTCTTC.

This clone appeared a single time. The chain combines TRBV18 with TRBJ2-3, with 9 positions matching TRBD2. Germline trimming cut 3 bases from V and 4 bases from J; bases unmatched to any gene: 14. Germline CDR1 is KGHSH and CDR2 is LQKENI. The CDR3 runs to 18 residues. CDR3 DNA: TGTGCCAGCTCACCCTTGAGAGTTAGCGGGGGAGACGCAGATACGCAGTATTTT. Its translation: CASSPLRVSGGDADTQYF.

V and J are TRBV10-3 and TRBJ2-3; no reliable D call. The CDR3 sequence is 13 residues long. Per the germline V gene, CDR1 is ENHRY and CDR2 is SYGVKD. Trimming took off 8 bases at V and 7 bases at J, with 16 bases between the two ends. The CDR3 region is CAIEGSASHTQYF. CDR3 DNA sequence: TGTGCCATCGAAGGTTCAGCGTCCCATACGCAGTATTTT.

V usage is TRBV18 and J usage is TRBJ1-4; D call uncertain. V was cut by 2 bases and J by 4 bases, with 8 bases left in between. The germline gives CDR1 KGHSH, CDR2 LQKENI. The CDR3 totals 14 residues. The CDR3 loop is CASSPGEVNEKLFF. DNA of the CDR3: TGTGCCAGCTCACCAGGGGAGGTTAATGAAAAACTGTTTTTT.

In DNA form, the CDR3 reads TGTGCCAGCAGCTCGACAGGTCGAGGAGGAGGCGAGACCCAGTACTTC. It codes for CASSSTGRGGGETQYF. The chain couples TRBV5-6 to TRBJ2-5, with TRBD1 as a possible D gene (6 bases). The CDR3 sequence is 16 residues long. Germline CDR1 SGHDT, CDR2 YYEEEE. V lost 3 bases to trimming and J lost 5 bases, with 20 bases between them.

V and J are TRBV19 and TRBJ1-6; TRBD1 agrees at 7 bases. The CDR3 contains 16 residues. Germline V gene lookup returns CDR1 LNHDA and CDR2 SQIVND (reference sequence). The V gene end was trimmed by 6 bases and the J gene end by 5 bases; junction bases not matched to a gene: 10. The CDR3 DNA sequence: TGTGCCAGTAGAACCACCAACAGGGGAAATAATTCACCCCTCCACTTT. Translating it yields CASRTTNRGNNSPLHF. Variable domain in full (rest from reference TRBV19 and TRBJ1-6): DGGITQSPKYLFRKEGQNVTLSCEQNLNHDAMYWYRQDPGQGLRLIYYSQIVNDFQKGDIAEGYSVSREKKESFPLTVTSAQKNPTAFYLCASRTTNRGNNSPLHFGNGTRLTVT.

The V and J genes are TRBV30 and TRBJ1-2; a weak D match, TRBD1 (5 bases). This CDR3 spans 15 amino acids. CDR1 is GTSNPN, CDR2 SVGIG, per germline (reference sequence). The V and J ends lost 0 bases and 2 bases respectively, with 13 bases between them. The CDR3 DNA is TGTGCCTGGAGTGTTCGACAGTCGCTAAACTATGGCTACACCTTC. The encoded protein is CAWSVRQSLNYGYTF.

The V and J genes are TRBV28 and TRBJ1-6, with D perhaps TRBD1 (6 bases). Looked up from germline, CDR1 is MDHEN and CDR2 is SYDVKM. Trimming shortened V by 2 bases and J by 0 bases, and 14 bases separated the two germline ends. This CDR3 has 18 amino acids. DNA of the CDR3: TGTGCCAGCAGTTTAAGTCAGGGGTTCAGCTCCTATAATTCACCCCTCCACTTT. Translation gives CASSLSQGFSSYNSPLHF. The full variable domain, rest sourced from reference TRBV28 and TRBJ1-6, is DVKVTQSSRYLVKRTGEKVFLECVQDMDHENMFWYRQDPGLGLRLIYFSYDVKMKEKGDIPEGYSVSREKKERFSLILESASTNQTSMYLCASSLSQGFSSYNSPLHFGNGTRLTVT.